The rows below give T cell receptor beta chains drawn from one sample of a study of identifying expanded T cells in peripheral blood. TCRdb's copy holds only in-frame clones and misses some; the assay was immunoSEQ multiplex PCR. The data show approximately 79,000 clones, 85% to 90% seen once. Sequenced input: blood. These receptors originate from a person aged 18-69 years in good health. CDR3s include the opening cysteine and the closing phenylalanine or tryptophan. The order of the fields is V gene, clone size, J gene, D gene, CDR3 DNA, CDR3 protein. The D gene is left open where the match is weak. For some rows the clone size is stated as once, few or many, or as a class when expanded; others skip it.

v_gene: TRBV23-1
abundance: .
j_gene: TRBJ1-3
d_gene: .
CDR3nt: TGCGCCAGCACCTACAGGGTTTCTGGAAACACCATATATTTT
CDR3aa: CASTYRVSGNTIYF

v_gene: TRBV12-5
abundance: .
j_gene: TRBJ2-7
d_gene: TRBD2
CDR3nt: TGTGCTTGGGGGACTAGCCCCTCCTACGAGCAGTACTTC
CDR3aa: CAWGTSPSYEQYF

v_gene: TRBV7-2
abundance: .
j_gene: TRBJ2-2
d_gene: TRBD1
CDR3nt: TGTGCCAGCAGCCCTCGAAAAAAACAGGGGGCGGTAACCGGGGAGCTGTTTTTT
CDR3aa: CASSPRKKQGAVTGELFF

v_gene: TRBV6-6
abundance: .
j_gene: TRBJ2-1
d_gene: TRBD2
CDR3nt: TGTGCCAGCAGTTACCAGGGACTAGCGGGAATGGTTGAGCAGTTCTTC
CDR3aa: CASSYQGLAGMVEQFF

v_gene: TRBV7-9
abundance: .
j_gene: TRBJ2-7
d_gene: TRBD1
CDR3nt: TGTGCCAGCAGCTTGGACAGGGGAAACTACGAGCAGTACTTC
CDR3aa: CASSLDRGNYEQYF

v_gene: TRBV5-1
abundance: once
j_gene: TRBJ2-2
d_gene: TRBD1
CDR3nt: TGCGCCAGCGGCGAAGGCACAGGGGGTTACACCGGGGAGCTGTTTTTT
CDR3aa: CASGEGTGGYTGELFF

v_gene: TRBV7-2
abundance: .
j_gene: TRBJ2-5
d_gene: TRBD1
CDR3nt: TGTGCCAGCAGCTTATCAGGCAGAACGGCAGGGGGCCAAGAGACCCAGTACTTC
CDR3aa: CASSLSGRTAGGQETQYF

v_gene: TRBV5-4
abundance: .
j_gene: TRBJ2-5
d_gene: TRBD2
CDR3nt: TGTGCCAGCAGCCGGGGGGGCCTGGAGACCCAGTACTTC
CDR3aa: CASSRGGLETQYF

v_gene: TRBV7-9
abundance: .
j_gene: TRBJ2-1
d_gene: .
CDR3nt: TGTGCCAGCAGCCTTACAGGGAGCTCCTACAATGAGCAGTTCTTC
CDR3aa: CASSLTGSSYNEQFF

v_gene: TRBV6-5
abundance: .
j_gene: TRBJ2-2
d_gene: .
CDR3nt: TGTGCCAGCAGTTACTATAACTCCGGGGAGCTGTTTTTT
CDR3aa: CASSYYNSGELFF

v_gene: TRBV5-6
abundance: once
j_gene: TRBJ1-2
d_gene: TRBD1
CDR3nt: TGTGCCAGCAGCTTGGAGGGACAGGGATGGGGATATGGCTACACCTTC
CDR3aa: CASSLEGQGWGYGYTF

v_gene: TRBV7-8
abundance: .
j_gene: TRBJ2-1
d_gene: TRBD2
CDR3nt: TGTGCCAGCAGCTTGAGCGGGACCTCCTACAATGAGCAGTTCTTC
CDR3aa: CASSLSGTSYNEQFF

v_gene: TRBV28
abundance: .
j_gene: TRBJ2-7
d_gene: TRBD1
CDR3nt: TGTGCCAGCATTACCCTGACCGGGACAGGAACCTACGAGCAGTACTTC
CDR3aa: CASITLTGTGTYEQYF

v_gene: TRBV7-2
abundance: .
j_gene: TRBJ2-3
d_gene: TRBD2
CDR3nt: TGTGCCAGCAGCCTAGCGGGGGGGCACACAGATACGCAGTATTTT
CDR3aa: CASSLAGGHTDTQYF

v_gene: TRBV5-6
abundance: once
j_gene: TRBJ1-5
d_gene: .
CDR3nt: TGTGCCAGCAGCTTGGGAATGGGGTCCAATCAGCCCCAGCATTTT
CDR3aa: CASSLGMGSNQPQHF

v_gene: TRBV7-3
abundance: .
j_gene: TRBJ2-1
d_gene: TRBD2
CDR3nt: TGTGCCAGCAGCCCGACTAGCGGGACTTCCTACAATGAGCAGTTCTTC
CDR3aa: CASSPTSGTSYNEQFF

v_gene: TRBV7-3
abundance: .
j_gene: TRBJ2-1
d_gene: TRBD1
CDR3nt: TGTGCCAGCGGTCGGACAGGGGCGAACAATGAGCAGTTCTTC
CDR3aa: CASGRTGANNEQFF

v_gene: TRBV4-1
abundance: .
j_gene: TRBJ1-2
d_gene: .
CDR3nt: TGCGCCAGCAGCCGGGTGGACGGAAGCTATGGCTACACCTTC
CDR3aa: CASSRVDGSYGYTF

v_gene: TRBV6-1
abundance: .
j_gene: TRBJ1-2
d_gene: .
CDR3nt: TGTGCCAGCAGGCCCGGAGGGACGACTATCTACACCTTC
CDR3aa: CASRPGGTTIYTF

v_gene: TRBV7-9
abundance: .
j_gene: TRBJ2-1
d_gene: .
CDR3nt: TGTGCCAGCAGCTTAGCGGGATTAGGCAATGAGCAGTTCTTC
CDR3aa: CASSLAGLGNEQFF

v_gene: TRBV5-1
abundance: .
j_gene: TRBJ2-7
d_gene: TRBD2
CDR3nt: TGCGCCAGCAGCCCTAGCGGGAGGGTCCTCCACGAGCAGTACTTC
CDR3aa: CASSPSGRVLHEQYF

v_gene: TRBV5-1
abundance: .
j_gene: TRBJ2-4
d_gene: .
CDR3nt: TGCGCCAGCAGCAGTTCCTGGGGCTGGGAAAACATTCAGTACTTC
CDR3aa: CASSSSWGWENIQYF

v_gene: TRBV29-1
abundance: .
j_gene: TRBJ2-3
d_gene: .
CDR3nt: TGCAGCGTTGGATTTGTCGCAGATACGCAGTATTTT
CDR3aa: CSVGFVADTQYF

v_gene: TRBV7-9
abundance: .
j_gene: TRBJ2-7
d_gene: .
CDR3nt: TGTGCCAGCAGCTTCCGATCGGCAGGGGGGAATTACGAGCAGTACTTC
CDR3aa: CASSFRSAGGNYEQYF

v_gene: TRBV7-8
abundance: once
j_gene: TRBJ2-5
d_gene: TRBD2
CDR3nt: TGTGCCAGCAGCTTAGGAGCGGGGGGAGGGGAGACCCAGTACTTC
CDR3aa: CASSLGAGGGETQYF